Sequencing of this TCR beta chain was carried out in a study of T cell responses to AZD1222 COVID-19 vaccine (dated by TCRdb to about 2021). The study in broad terms: Because spike-specific TCR depth and breadth did not differ between the two schedules, AZD1222 recipients who got a second dose at roughly 4 weeks were pooled with those who got a second dose at roughly 12 weeks. A total of under 250 trial participants underwent TCR sequencing, of whom 207 had received two doses of AZD1222 and 26 had received two doses of the MenACWY control vaccine. Enrollment into the trials was organized by age into subgroups of 18-55, 56-69 and 70-plus years, and those subgroups contained roughly 140, 27 and 60 TCR-sequenced participants, respectively. What the authors observed across the whole study: The 56-69-year group was small, and its depth increase did not reach significance, likely because of low power. The vaccine-associated CD4 TCRs covered the entire spike protein, and the dominant responses fell in regions 160-218 and 743-854. No day 14 peak-response samples were available, so repertoires were characterized only after the peak T cell response. Participants were mostly white British, with more females than males. The authors suggested clonal diversity may have been underestimated. Conclusions about previously exposed vaccinees were limited because only five to seven AZD1222 recipients were SARS-CoV-2 seropositive at baseline. A significant rise in spike-specific TCR breadth and depth was observed after two AZD1222 doses relative to day 0 and relative to MenACWY recipients. Reportedly, almost half of the unique spike-specific TCRs recognized epitopes lying outside the regions that are mutated in the B.1.351 and B.1.1.7 variants.

This specimen's time point label, interpreted: baseline before first vaccination. The vaccinee samples were drawn from two UK trials, COV001 and COV002, one of which was a single-blind randomized controlled phase 2/3 trial testing AZD1222 (ChAdOx1 nCoV-19) in healthy adults. For TCRbeta chain sequencing, PBMC samples were collected from trial participants at day 0 and at day 28 after the second dose. Turning to this clone: Its recognized antigen is unknown. No per-base quality is available; no much larger clone lies one base away.

The CDR3 regions of human TCRbeta chains were subjected to immunosequencing. On the study's bioinformatics: Repertoire TCRs were checked for matches against a reference library of SARS-CoV-2-specific TCRs that had been generated using the MIRA antigen-specificity platform. Breadth was defined as the fraction of unique TCRs that were SARS-CoV-2-associated. Depth was defined as the fraction of total T cells that were SARS-CoV-2-associated. Using the MIRA data, each spike-specific TCR was mapped to the spike region that the TCR reacts to and placed in a CD4 or CD8 class. Log10-transformed breadth and depth values were compared by one-way ANOVA with Sidak's multiple comparisons tests. TCRdb holds this immuneACCESS table with in-frame rearrangements only. Some clones are missing; in checked studies, unresolved V genes explain under half, and the rest has no known cause. The V and J calls and clone size were taken over from that table, and D and trimming were inferred from the DNA. The sample table records tens of thousands of clones; 84% of these occur just once. The leading ten clones occupy about 20% of the sample.

The CDR3 runs 16 amino acids, cysteine and phenylalanine included. The retained sequence is limited to the CDR3, 48 bases, with the frame set at the first base. The junction shows trimming of 1 base on V and 1 base on J, plus 16 bases between the germline ends. Reading the germline V gene gives CDR1 SQVTM and CDR2 ANQGSEA. The chain links TRBV29-1 with TRBJ1-2; a tentative D match to TRBD1 spans 6 bases. This sequence originates from an adult in good health. The specimen was peripheral blood, collected on day 0 of AZD1222 vaccination. The CDR3 reads CSVEGRTATINYGYTF. The nucleotides read TGCAGCGTTGAAGGTCGGACAGCGACTATTAACTATGGCTACACCTTC. When the CDR3 is completed using the reference TRBV29-1 and TRBJ1-2 genes on either side, the full variable domain is SAVISQKPSRDICQRGTSLTIQCQVDSQVTMMFWYRQQPGQSLTLIATANQGSEATYESGFVIDKFPISRPNLTFSTLTVSNMSPEDSSIYLCSVEGRTATINYGYTFGSGTRLTVV.